This T cell receptor (beta chain) was recovered during a study of siplizumab effects on memory and regulatory T cells. Study outcomes and limitations: Naive T cells looked more diverse than memory cells and looked like major alloresponse contributors.

Concerning this clone: Its antigen is still unknown.

V gave up 0 bases and J gave up 11 bases; unmatched junction bases: 3. Germline lookup yields CDR1 MNHEY and CDR2 SVGAGI. This CDR3 is 14 amino acids long. TCRdb keeps only in-frame clones here, not all; method: immunoSEQ multiplex PCR. The sample holds about 91,000 clones, over 95% seen once. Sequencing was carried out using naive CD4+ T cells sorted from blood. This chain uses TRBV6-5 with TRBJ2-5; 13 bases are a match to TRBD2. This TCR derives from a human donor in good health. The CDR3 coding sequence is TGTGCCAGCAGTTACTCAACTAGCGGGGGGGGACAGTACTTC. It encodes CASSYSTSGGGQYF.